The sequence of this T cell receptor (beta chain) was determined in a study of molecular identifiers for immune sequencing clone quantification. One entry per CDR3 protein, called by TCRdb with MiXCR from the PCR reads. The table includes about 630,000 distinct CDR3 sequences, roughly 23% detected once. This clonotype was found many times. The CDR3 sequence is 13 residues long. J lost 6 bases, V lost 6 bases, and 4 bases had no gene match. With 10%, 30% or 50% of RNA, about 17,000 to 1,100,000 naive CD8 T cells were sequenced. V and J are TRBV12-3 or TRBV12-4 and TRBJ2-2; TRBD2 matches 7 bases. This TCR came from a human donor in good health. Some libraries in this study had Jurkat cell RNA spiked in. The specimen was naive CD8+ T cells from blood, with Jurkat cell RNA spiked in. As to subset: FACS-sorted CD8+CD4-CCR7+CD45RA+ naive T cells. The CDR3 here is CASSRTSAGELFF. The DNA for the CDR3 is TGTGCCAGCAGCCGTACTAGCGCCGGGGAGCTGTTTTTT.